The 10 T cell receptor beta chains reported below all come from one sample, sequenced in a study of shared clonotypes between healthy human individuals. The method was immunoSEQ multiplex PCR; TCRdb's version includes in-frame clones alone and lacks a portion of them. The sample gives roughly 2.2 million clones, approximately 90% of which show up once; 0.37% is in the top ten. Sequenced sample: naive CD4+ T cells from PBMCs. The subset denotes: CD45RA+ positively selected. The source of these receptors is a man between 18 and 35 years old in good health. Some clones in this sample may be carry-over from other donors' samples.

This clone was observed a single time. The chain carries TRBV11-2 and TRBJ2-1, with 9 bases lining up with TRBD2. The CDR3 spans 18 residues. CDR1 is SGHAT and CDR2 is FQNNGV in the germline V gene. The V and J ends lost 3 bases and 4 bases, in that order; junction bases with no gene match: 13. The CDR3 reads CASSFEGRREGRYNEQFF. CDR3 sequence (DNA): TGTGCCAGCAGCTTTGAGGGAAGGCGGGAGGGCCGATACAATGAGCAGTTCTTC.

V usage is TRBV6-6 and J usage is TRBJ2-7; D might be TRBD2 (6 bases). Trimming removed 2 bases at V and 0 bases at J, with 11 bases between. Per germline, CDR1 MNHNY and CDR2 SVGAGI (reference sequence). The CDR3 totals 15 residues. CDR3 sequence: CASSYGTSNSYEQYF. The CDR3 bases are TGTGCCAGCAGTTACGGGACTTCTAACTCCTACGAGCAGTACTTC.

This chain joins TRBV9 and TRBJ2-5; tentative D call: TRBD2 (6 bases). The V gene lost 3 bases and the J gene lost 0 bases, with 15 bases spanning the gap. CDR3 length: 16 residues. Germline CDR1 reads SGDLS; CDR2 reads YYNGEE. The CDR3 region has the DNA TGTGCCAGCAGCGGAGGGACTCGCACGTACCAAGAGACCCAGTACTTC. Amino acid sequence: CASSGGTRTYQETQYF. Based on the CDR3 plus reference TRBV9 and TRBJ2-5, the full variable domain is DSGVTQTPKHLITATGQRVTLRCSPRSGDLSVYWYQQSLDQGLQFLIQYYNGEERAKGNILERFSAQQFPDLHSELNLSSLELGDSALYFCASSGGTRTYQETQYFGPGTRLLVL.

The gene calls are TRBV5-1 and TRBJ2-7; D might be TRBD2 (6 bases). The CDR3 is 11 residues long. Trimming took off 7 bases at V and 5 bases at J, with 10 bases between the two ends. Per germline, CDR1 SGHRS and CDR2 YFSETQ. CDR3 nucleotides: TGCGCCAGCTCGGGGGTTCACGAGCAGTACTTC. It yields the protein CASSGVHEQYF.

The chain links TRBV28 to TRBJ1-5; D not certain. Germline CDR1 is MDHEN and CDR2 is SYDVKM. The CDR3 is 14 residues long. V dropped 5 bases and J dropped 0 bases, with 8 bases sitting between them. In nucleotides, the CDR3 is TGTGCCAGCAGTACCTCTTATAGCAATCAGCCCCAGCATTTT. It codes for CASSTSYSNQPQHF.

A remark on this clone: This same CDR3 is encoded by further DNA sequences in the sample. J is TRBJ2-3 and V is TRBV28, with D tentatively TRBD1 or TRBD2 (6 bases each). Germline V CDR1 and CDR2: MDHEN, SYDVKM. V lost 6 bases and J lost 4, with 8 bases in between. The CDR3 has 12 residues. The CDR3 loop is CASRGGPDTQYF. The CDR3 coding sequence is TGTGCCAGCAGGGGGGGCCCAGATACGCAGTATTTT.

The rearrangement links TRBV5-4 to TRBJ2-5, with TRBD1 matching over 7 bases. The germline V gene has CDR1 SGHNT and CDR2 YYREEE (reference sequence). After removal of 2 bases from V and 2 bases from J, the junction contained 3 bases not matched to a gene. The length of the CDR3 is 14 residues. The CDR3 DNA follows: TGTGCCAGCAGCTTTCCGACAGGGCAAGAGACCCAGTACTTC. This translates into CASSFPTGQETQYF.

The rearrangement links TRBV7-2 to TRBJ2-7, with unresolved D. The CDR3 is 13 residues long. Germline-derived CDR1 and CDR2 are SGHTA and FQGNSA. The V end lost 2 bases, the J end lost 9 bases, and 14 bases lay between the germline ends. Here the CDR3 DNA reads TGTGCCAGCAGCTTATTGGCCTCATCAGGGCAGTACTTC. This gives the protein CASSLLASSGQYF.

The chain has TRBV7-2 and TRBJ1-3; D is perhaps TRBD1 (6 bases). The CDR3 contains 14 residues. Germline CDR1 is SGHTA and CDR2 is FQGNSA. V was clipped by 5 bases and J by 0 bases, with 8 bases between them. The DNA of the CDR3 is TGTGCCAGCAGCCCGACAGGCTCTGGAAACACCATATATTTT. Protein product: CASSPTGSGNTIYF.

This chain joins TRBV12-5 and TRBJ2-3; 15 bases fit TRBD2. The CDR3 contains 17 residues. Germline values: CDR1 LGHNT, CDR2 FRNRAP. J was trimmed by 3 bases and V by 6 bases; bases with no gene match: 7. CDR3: CASGRTSGRGATDTQYF. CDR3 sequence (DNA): TGTGCTAGTGGCCGGACTAGCGGGAGGGGAGCGACAGATACGCAGTATTTT.